The 29 T cell receptor beta chains presented below share a single source sample, sequenced in a study of post-analysis software for immune sequencing data. Points from the study as a whole: Controls had lower frequencies than patients of about 5 TRBV segments, which included TRBV5-6, TRBV5-1 and TRBV20-1.

Sequencing libraries made from TCR beta cDNA carried unique molecular identifiers. TCRdb re-analysed the PCR reads in MiXCR, keeping a single row per CDR3 protein. The table has approximately 180,000 distinct CDR3 sequences, approximately 28% seen once. Antigens for these TCRs are unknown. The specimen was blood. The receptors were gathered from a girl under 18 with multiple sclerosis.

This clonotype has a handful of counts. The chain is built from TRBV20-1 and TRBJ1-2, with 9 bases identical to TRBD1. The CDR3 length is 16 residues. Germline V CDR1 and CDR2: DFQATT, SNEGSKA (reference sequence). Trimming cost V 3 bases and J 4 bases; bases outside gene matches: 12. The CDR3 protein is CSASLFYGTGSYGYTF. Here the CDR3 DNA reads TGCAGTGCTAGTTTGTTTTACGGGACAGGGAGCTATGGCTACACCTTC.

This sequence joins TRBV7-8 and TRBJ1-1; possibly TRBD1 for D (6 bases). The CDR3 is 15 amino acids. Trimming took off 3 bases at V and 1 base at J, with 12 bases between the two ends. CDR1 is SGHVS, CDR2 FQNEAQ, per germline. The CDR3 coding sequence is TGTGCCAGCAGCTTTGGGGGCCAGCAGAACACTGAAGCTTTCTTT. This gives the protein CASSFGGQQNTEAFF. Complete variable domain (other parts from reference TRBV7-8 and TRBJ1-1): GAGVSQSPRYKVAKRGQDVALRCDPISGHVSLFWYQQALGQGPEFLTYFQNEAQLDKSGLPSDRFFAERPEGSVSTLKIQRTQQEDSAVYLCASSFGGQQNTEAFFGQGTRLTVV.

The rearrangement uses TRBV11-2 and TRBJ1-1, with TRBD1 matching 7 bases. CDR1 is SGHAT, CDR2 FQNNGV, per germline. Trimming took 3 bases from V and 0 from J; bases not matched to a gene: 7. CDR3 length equals 16 residues. CDR3 in DNA: TGTGCCAGCAGCTTTTTTAGGACAGGTATGAACACTGAAGCTTTCTTT. As protein: CASSFFRTGMNTEAFF.

The sample holds a few counts of this clonotype. The chain combines TRBV6-1 with TRBJ1-1; a possible D gene is TRBD1 (6 bases). Germline V CDR1 and CDR2: MNHNS, SASEGT. Trimming removed 3 bases from V and 2 bases from J, with 10 bases in between. This CDR3 is 14 amino acids long. DNA for the CDR3: TGTGCCAGCAGTGAGCCGGGACACAACACTGAAGCTTTCTTT. This encodes CASSEPGHNTEAFF.

This clonotype was observed at least ten times. The rearrangement uses TRBV5-1 and TRBJ1-2; D gene ambiguous. The germline V gene has CDR1 SGHRS and CDR2 YFSETQ. The CDR3 covers 14 residues. Trimming took off 2 bases at V and 8 bases at J, with 16 bases between the two ends. The CDR3 spells CASSFQPSSEGYTF. The CDR3 bases are TGCGCCAGCAGCTTCCAACCCTCTTCGGAGGGCTACACCTTC.

This clonotype was observed at least ten times. The chain links TRBV28 to TRBJ2-7; possible D gene TRBD1, 5 bases. Germline V gene data show CDR1 as MDHEN and CDR2 as SYDVKM. V was clipped by 6 bases and J by 4 bases, with 10 bases between them. The CDR3 totals 12 residues. The CDR3 here is CASRYQGYEQYF. The CDR3 DNA is TGTGCCAGCAGGTATCAGGGATACGAGCAGTACTTC.

This clonotype has a count of ten or more. The chain uses TRBV28 and TRBJ2-1; a weak D match, TRBD2 (7 bases). Germline V gene sequence: CDR1 MDHEN, CDR2 SYDVKM. CDR3 length: 14 residues. Trimming took off 2 bases at V and 7 bases at J, with 12 bases between the two ends. CDR3: CASSLARGGNEQFF. CDR3 DNA sequence: TGTGCCAGCAGTTTAGCCAGGGGAGGGAATGAGCAGTTCTTC.

The sample holds many counts of this clonotype. The CDR3 spells CSASGPYEQYF. DNA of the CDR3: TGCAGTGCTTCCGGGCCCTACGAGCAGTACTTC. The V gene is TRBV20-1, the J gene TRBJ2-7; D unresolved. The CDR3 consists of 11 residues. CDR1 and CDR2 from the germline V gene are DFQATT and SNEGSKA (reference sequence). V was shortened by 5 bases and J by 2 bases, with 7 bases between the two germline ends.

This clonotype was found many times. The rearrangement links TRBV29-1 to TRBJ2-1, with D perhaps matching TRBD1 or TRBD2 (5 bases each). CDR3 length equals 12 residues. Germline CDR1 is SQVTM and CDR2 is ANQGSEA. V was trimmed by 6 bases and J by 7 bases, leaving 13 bases between them. The CDR3 region has the DNA TGCAGCGTCCGTCGGGACGGTAATGAGCAGTTCTTC. Translation gives CSVRRDGNEQFF.

This clonotype was detected ten times or more. The chain combines TRBV12-3 or TRBV12-4 with TRBJ2-7; D might be TRBD2 (6 bases). The CDR3 length is 14 residues. Trimming left V 6 bases short and J 0 bases short, with 12 bases between. The CDR3 spells CASRRDSSSYEQYF. In nucleotides, the CDR3 is TGTGCCAGCAGGCGGGACTCGAGCTCCTACGAGCAGTACTTC.

This clonotype was observed a handful of times. The rearrangement links TRBV7-2 to TRBJ1-5, with D maybe TRBD1 (5 bases). The CDR3 totals 14 residues. Germline CDR1 SGHTA, CDR2 FQGNSA. Deletions cut 2 bases from V and 5 bases from J, with 10 bases between. Here the CDR3 DNA reads TGTGCCAGCAGCTTAATGCAGGGCGATCAGCCCCAGCATTTT. It yields the protein CASSLMQGDQPQHF.

A remark on this clonotype: A clone one base away is much larger, so this may be a read error. V usage is TRBV10-2 and J usage is TRBJ2-5, with D possibly TRBD1 on 6 matching bases. Germline CDR1 is WSHSY and CDR2 is SAAADI. The CDR3 totals 13 residues. CDR3 DNA sequence: TGCCCCAGCTCCCCCCAGGGGCAAGAGACCCAGTACTTC. It encodes CPSSPQGQETQYF.

Comments on this clonotype: Being one base from a much bigger clone, this may be a read error. The chain couples TRBV12-3 or TRBV12-4 to TRBJ2-3, with unresolved D. The CDR3 loop spans 13 amino acids. The V and J ends lost 7 bases and 1 base respectively, with 9 bases between them. CDR3 sequence (DNA): TGTGCCAGCAACGAATTGGGCACAGATACGCAGTATTTT. Translating gives CASNELGTDTQYF.

This clonotype was detected many times. This chain's CDR3 is CASSLRDKQALYEQYF. Here the CDR3 DNA reads TGTGCCAGCAGCCTACGGGACAAGCAGGCTCTCTACGAGCAGTACTTC. V gene TRBV9 combines with J gene TRBJ2-7; maybe TRBD1 (6 bases). Between the trimmed V and J ends, which lost 4 bases and 3 bases, there was a span of 20 bases. CDR3 length: 16 residues. Germline CDR1 reads SGDLS; CDR2 reads YYNGEE.

Concerning this clonotype: This may arise from a read error, as a much more abundant clone is one base away. The V and J genes are TRBV12-3 or TRBV12-4 and TRBJ2-7; D not certain. The CDR3 has 10 amino acids. Trimming pared 4 bases from V and 7 bases from J, leaving 5 bases between. The CDR3 bases are TGTGCCAGCAGTTACAATGAGCAGTACTTC. Its translation is CASSYNEQYF.

The chain links TRBV7-9 to TRBJ1-5; D remains unclear. The CDR3 extends over 14 amino acids. Germline CDR1 reads SEHNR; CDR2 reads FQNEAQ (reference sequence). Trimming pared 5 bases from V and 4 bases from J, leaving 12 bases between. CDR3 in DNA: TGTGCCAGCAGCCCCTTCGACGGGAATCAGCCCCAGCATTTT. This gives the protein CASSPFDGNQPQHF.

In this sample, this clonotype turned up many times. CDR3 bases: TGTGCCACCAGTGATGGGGCGAGCGGAGCCAACAATGAGCAGTTCTTC. As protein: CATSDGASGANNEQFF. The gene calls are TRBV24-1 and TRBJ2-1, with D perhaps TRBD1 or TRBD2 (5 bases each). Germline CDR1 reads KGHDR; CDR2 reads SFDVKD. The CDR3 runs 16 residues. Trimming cost V 3 bases and J 5 bases, with 16 bases left between them.

As to this clonotype: This could be a read error, since a much larger clone is one nucleotide away. This chain links TRBV3-1 with TRBJ2-3, with 8 positions matching TRBD2. Germline V CDR1 and CDR2: LGHDT, YNNKEL (reference sequence). CDR3 size: 17 residues. The CDR3 DNA reads as TGTACCAGCAGCCAAGATGAATCTAGCGGGTGCACAGATACGCAGTATTTT. Translated, it gives CTSSQDESSGCTDTQYF.

This chain links TRBV7-9 with TRBJ2-3; D is tentatively TRBD1 or TRBD2 (5 bases each). V shed 4 bases and J shed 14 bases, with 19 bases lying between them. This CDR3 spans 13 amino acids. Germline lookup yields CDR1 SEHNR and CDR2 FQNEAQ (reference sequence). In nucleotides, the CDR3 is TGTGCCAGCAGCTCCGGGACGTTTGAAAAACTGTATTTT. This codes for CASSSGTFEKLYF.

This clonotype has only a few counts. The chain uses TRBV11-2 and TRBJ2-7, with 8 bases that match TRBD2. Germline V gene sequence: CDR1 SGHAT, CDR2 FQNNGV. After removal of 0 bases from V and 3 bases from J, the junction contained 10 bases not matched to a gene. The CDR3 sequence is 17 residues long. The CDR3 is CASSLDRGGQSNYEQYF. In DNA, the CDR3 is TGTGCCAGCAGCTTAGACCGGGGGGGGCAGAGTAACTACGAGCAGTACTTC.

The chain uses TRBV12-3 or TRBV12-4 and TRBJ1-1, with no clear D. CDR3 length equals 13 residues. Trimming left V 2 bases short and J 1 base short, with 5 bases between. CDR3 DNA sequence: TGTGCCAGCAGTTTACTCACGAACACTGAAGCTTTCTTT. This translates into CASSLLTNTEAFF.

This chain joins TRBV20-1 and TRBJ2-5, with 7 nucleotides matching TRBD2. Trimming cost V 7 bases and J 2 bases; bases outside gene matches: 7. This CDR3 has 13 residues. CDR1 and CDR2 from the germline V gene are DFQATT and SNEGSKA (reference sequence). The CDR3: CSGVWGGQETQYF. DNA of the CDR3: TGCAGTGGTGTGTGGGGGGGTCAAGAGACCCAGTACTTC.

In the case of this clonotype: A much larger clone lies a single base off, so this may be a read error. The J gene is TRBJ2-7, the V gene TRBV7-8, with TRBD2 identical over 8 bases. The CDR3 totals 15 residues. Germline V lookup: CDR1 SGHVS, CDR2 FQNEAQ. The CDR3 bases are TGTGCCTGCAGCTTAGACGCAGCGGGAGCGAGGGAGCAGTACTTC. Its protein is CACSLDAAGAREQYF.

The CDR3 here is CASTRTSGSDEQYF. CDR3 nucleotides: TGCGCCAGCACCCGGACTAGCGGGAGTGATGAGCAGTACTTC. This chain connects TRBV5-1 to TRBJ2-5, with 13 bases identical to TRBD2. The CDR3 covers 14 residues. J gave up 11 bases and V 6 bases, and 10 bases lay outside the gene matches. The germline V gene encodes CDR1 SGHRS and CDR2 YFSETQ. The entire variable domain, with the rest obtained from reference TRBV5-1 and TRBJ2-5, is as follows: KAGVTQTPRYLIKTRGQQVTLSCSPISGHRSVSWYQQTPGQGLQFLFEYFSETQRNKGNFPGRFSGRQFSNSRSEMNVSTLELGDSALYLCASTRTSGSDEQYFGPGTRLLVL.

The chain has TRBV28 and TRBJ2-5, with TRBD2 matching 8 bases. Germline assignment: CDR1 MDHEN and CDR2 SYDVKM. The length of the CDR3 is 18 residues. J gave up 11 bases and V 6 bases, and 26 bases lay outside the gene matches. The CDR3 protein is CASSAKSLLAGGTYAQYF. As DNA, the CDR3 is TGTGCCAGCAGCGCCAAAAGCCTCCTGGCGGGAGGTACCTACGCGCAGTACTTC.

The J gene is TRBJ2-5, the V gene TRBV29-1; 8 nucleotides match TRBD1. V trimming: 5 bases; J trimming: 3 bases; junction bases outside the gene matches: 5. This CDR3 is built from 13 residues. Germline lookup yields CDR1 SQVTM and CDR2 ANQGSEA. CDR3 DNA: TGCAGCGTTCACAGGGGGTCAGAAGAGACCCAGTACTTC. It encodes CSVHRGSEETQYF.

This clonotype was recorded many times. This rearrangement joins TRBV29-1 to TRBJ2-5; 10 bases line up with TRBD2. This CDR3 contains 13 residues. Germline V lookup: CDR1 SQVTM, CDR2 ANQGSEA. The ends lost 6 bases at V and 10 bases at J; junction bases unmatched: 11. The CDR3 DNA is TGCAGCGTACCCGGGAGGCTAGCGGGAGTCCAGTACTTC. Protein: CSVPGRLAGVQYF.

In its sample, this clonotype was seen a few times. This may be a read error: a much more frequent sequence differs by one nucleotide. This rearrangement joins TRBV5-5 to TRBJ1-1; the D is unclear. This CDR3 comprises 13 residues. Germline V gives CDR1 SGHKS, CDR2 YYEKEE (reference sequence). CDR3 residues: CASSPYPNTGAFF. CDR3 sequence (DNA): TGTGCCAGCAGCCCCTACCCAAACACTGGAGCTTTCTTT. The full variable domain, with the rest looked up from reference TRBV5-5 and TRBJ1-1, is DAGVTQSPTHLIKTRGQQVTLRCSPISGHKSVSWYQQVLGQGPQFIFQYYEKEERGRGNFPDRFSARQFPNYSSELNVNALLLGDSALYLCASSPYPNTGAFFGQGTRLTVV.

Regarding this clonotype: A read error may explain this, as a much larger clone is one base away. This sequence joins TRBV28 and TRBJ2-7, with D possibly matching TRBD2 (6 bases). CDR1 and CDR2 (germline): MDHEN, SYDVKM. Trimming left V 6 bases short and J 7 bases short, with 19 bases between. This CDR3 has 14 residues. CDR3 sequence reads: CASSRPGTFLEQYF. The CDR3 nucleotides read TGTGCCAGCAGCCGCCCCGGGACTTTCCTAGAGCAGTACTTC.